A single sample is the source of the 4 T cell receptor beta chains below, sequenced in a study of cytomegalovirus exposure and HLA in healthy donors. It was with 60 Vbeta and 13 Jbeta primers that the PCR ran. The assay was immunoSEQ multiplex PCR, and TCRdb's table has in-frame clones only and misses some. The data hold 90,000 to 150,000 clones, with more than 65% observed a single time. The specimen was PBMCs. The receptors shown here come from a man aged 18 to 35 in good health and CMV-seropositive.

This CDR3 reads CASSAFSGTGREQYF. The CDR3 region has the DNA TGTGCCAGCAGCGCATTTTCCGGGACAGGGCGGGAGCAGTACTTC. The chain has TRBV9 and TRBJ2-7; 9 bases agree with TRBD1. This CDR3 has 15 residues. The germline gives CDR1 SGDLS, CDR2 YYNGEE. V trimming: 3 bases; J trimming: 7 bases; junction bases outside the gene matches: 11.

This sequence joins TRBV29-1 and TRBJ2-2; D possibly corresponds to TRBD2 (5 bases). V was cut by 6 bases and J by 4 bases, with 12 bases left in between. The germline CDR1 and CDR2 sequences are SQVTM and ANQGSEA. The CDR3 length is 13 residues. CDR3 region: CSVFSRVTGELFF. For the CDR3, the DNA is TGCAGCGTGTTCTCGCGGGTCACCGGGGAGCTGTTTTTT.

V is TRBV14 and J is TRBJ1-2; maybe TRBD1 (6 bases). CDR3 length: 14 amino acids. The germline V gene has CDR1 SGHDN and CDR2 FVKESK. Between the trimmed V and J ends, which lost 5 bases and 7 bases, there was a span of 17 bases. The CDR3 here is CASSANSGAGGYTF. The DNA for the CDR3 is TGTGCCAGCAGCGCGAACTCAGGGGCCGGTGGCTACACCTTC.

The chain links TRBV2 to TRBJ2-1, with 12 nucleotides matching TRBD2. Germline CDR1 and CDR2: SNHLY and FYNNEI. This CDR3 has 18 amino acids. V shed 10 bases, J shed 0 bases, and the junction held 13 bases outside the gene matches. The CDR3 nucleotides read TGTGCCACGTTCCCCGGGACTAGCGGGCCCAGCTCCTACAATGAGCAGTTCTTC. Protein product: CATFPGTSGPSSYNEQFF.